Shown below are 24 T cell receptor beta chains from a single sample sequenced in a study of shared clonotypes between healthy human individuals. Sequenced by immunoSEQ multiplex PCR; TCRdb stores in-frame clones only, minus some. The sample lists approximately 400,000 clones; about 96% were seen once. Sequencing input: memory CD8+ T cells sorted from blood. Documented subset: CD45RO+ cells pooled with CCR7-negative TemRA cells. The source of these receptors is a man between 25 and 39 years old in good health.

V and J are TRBV7-9 and TRBJ2-6; D remains unclear. CDR1 is SEHNR, CDR2 FQNEAQ, per germline (reference sequence). This CDR3 contains 19 residues. Trimming pared 5 bases from V and 0 bases from J, leaving 20 bases between. In DNA form, the CDR3 reads TGTGCCAGCAGCCGACGTACATCCTCTGGGTTCTCTGGGGCCAACGTCCTGACTTTC. Its protein product is CASSRRTSSGFSGANVLTF.

V is TRBV30 and J is TRBJ1-1; a possible D gene is TRBD1 (5 bases). Trimming removed 4 bases from V and 5 bases from J, with 20 bases in between. The V gene's germline CDR1 is GTSNPN and CDR2 SVGIG (reference sequence). This CDR3 comprises 15 residues. This CDR3 reads CAWTVPSSQVTEAFF. CDR3 bases: TGTGCCTGGACCGTGCCTAGTTCACAGGTGACTGAAGCTTTCTTT.

A single count supports this clone. The chain carries TRBV28 and TRBJ2-7, with D perhaps matching TRBD1 (5 bases). The CDR3 is 12 amino acids. CDR1 is MDHEN and CDR2 is SYDVKM in the germline V gene. The V and J ends lost 6 bases and 6 bases respectively, with 12 bases between them. CDR3 loop: CASSPNRIEQYF. The CDR3 DNA sequence: TGTGCCAGCAGCCCTAACAGGATCGAGCAGTACTTC. The complete variable domain, with remaining parts taken from reference TRBV28 and TRBJ2-7, reads DVKVTQSSRYLVKRTGEKVFLECVQDMDHENMFWYRQDPGLGLRLIYFSYDVKMKEKGDIPEGYSVSREKKERFSLILESASTNQTSMYLCASSPNRIEQYFGPGTRLTVT.

This chain links TRBV27 with TRBJ2-2, with 7 nucleotides matching TRBD1. The CDR3 runs 16 residues. V shed 6 bases, J shed 1 base, and the junction held 8 bases outside the gene matches. Looked up from germline, CDR1 is MNHEY and CDR2 is SMNVEV (reference sequence). CDR3 region: CASSDRVEWNTGELFF. As DNA, the CDR3 is TGTGCCAGCAGCGACAGGGTGGAGTGGAACACCGGGGAGCTGTTTTTT.

The chain links TRBV25-1 to TRBJ2-4; D remains ambiguous. This CDR3 region has 12 residues. Trimming left V 3 bases short and J 6 bases short, with 6 bases between. Germline V gene lookup returns CDR1 MGHDK and CDR2 SYGVNS. CDR3 region: CASSDRRNIQYF. The CDR3 nucleotides read TGTGCCAGCAGTGACAGACGAAACATTCAGTACTTC.

This chain's CDR3 is CASRGDEAFF. The DNA of the CDR3 is TGTGCCAGCAGAGGGGATGAAGCTTTCTTT. The chain joins TRBV6-6 to TRBJ1-1, with D perhaps matching TRBD1 (5 bases). Trimming removed 6 bases from V and 7 bases from J, with 6 bases in between. Germline CDR1 and CDR2: MNHNY and SVGAGI (reference sequence). This CDR3 spans 10 amino acids.

The chain has TRBV14 and TRBJ2-5, with 9 bases lining up with TRBD1. The CDR3 is 19 residues long. Germline values: CDR1 SGHDN, CDR2 FVKESK. The V and J ends lost 1 base and 5 bases, in that order; junction bases with no gene match: 17. The CDR3 here is CASSQGGQGRAPQWETQYF. The CDR3 DNA follows: TGTGCCAGCAGCCAAGGCGGACAGGGGAGGGCGCCACAATGGGAGACCCAGTACTTC.

The chain uses TRBV4-1 and TRBJ2-7, with 10 bases matching TRBD2. CDR3 size: 14 residues. Germline lookup yields CDR1 MGHRA and CDR2 YSYEKL. The V gene end was trimmed by 2 bases and the J gene end by 4 bases; junction bases not matched to a gene: 2. The CDR3 protein is CASSQLAGVYEQYF. CDR3 DNA: TGCGCCAGCAGCCAACTAGCGGGAGTTTACGAGCAGTACTTC.

This chain connects TRBV4-2 to TRBJ2-2; D perhaps matches TRBD1 (6 bases). V was trimmed by 3 bases and J by 6 bases, leaving 11 bases between them. Germline-derived CDR1 and CDR2 are LGHNA and YNFKEQ. CDR3 size: 14 residues. CDR3 amino acids: CASSHDKGAGELFF. The DNA of the CDR3 is TGTGCCAGCAGCCATGATAAGGGGGCCGGGGAGCTGTTTTTT.

The CDR3 spells CATQGQRGHQETQYF. As DNA, the CDR3 is TGTGCCACACAAGGACAGAGGGGACACCAAGAGACCCAGTACTTC. The chain employs TRBV10-3 and TRBJ2-5, with D possibly TRBD1 on 6 matching bases. The CDR3 spans 15 residues. Germline V gene sequence: CDR1 ENHRY, CDR2 SYGVKD. V was shortened by 10 bases and J by 0 bases, with 18 bases between the two germline ends.

The J gene is TRBJ1-1, the V gene TRBV4-1; no definite D call. The CDR3 contains 14 residues. Looked up from germline, CDR1 is MGHRA and CDR2 is YSYEKL. V lost 4 bases to trimming and J lost 1 base, with 10 bases between them. The CDR3 is CASSPPVGNTEAFF. In DNA, the CDR3 is TGCGCCAGCAGCCCACCGGTAGGGAACACTGAAGCTTTCTTT.

The CDR3 DNA reads as TGTGCCAGCAGCTTGTCACAGGGATCCTACGAGCAGTACTTC. It encodes CASSLSQGSYEQYF. The chain recombines TRBV5-4 with TRBJ2-7; the D gene is possibly TRBD1 (6 bases). The CDR3 consists of 14 residues. Germline assignment: CDR1 SGHNT and CDR2 YYREEE (reference sequence). V lost 1 base to trimming and J lost 1 base, with 9 bases between them.

This sequence joins TRBV6-5 and TRBJ2-2, with 8 nucleotides matching TRBD2. Trimming cost V 6 bases and J 6 bases; bases outside gene matches: 9. CDR3 length: 15 residues. Germline V gene data show CDR1 as MNHEY and CDR2 as SVGAGI. The DNA of the CDR3 is TGTGCCAGCAGCCCGTTAGCGGGACCTGCCGGGGAGCTGTTTTTT. It translates to CASSPLAGPAGELFF.

This clone was counted once. The chain carries TRBV28 and TRBJ2-7; 9 positions agree with TRBD1. V was clipped by 6 bases and J by 4 bases; unmatched bases: 13. Germline loops: CDR1 MDHEN, CDR2 SYDVKM. The CDR3 runs 16 residues. This CDR3 is CASSVPSGQGIYEQYF. In DNA form, the CDR3 reads TGTGCCAGCAGCGTTCCCTCCGGACAGGGGATATACGAGCAGTACTTC.

This sequence joins TRBV19 and TRBJ2-7; D ambiguous. This CDR3 has 14 amino acids. Trimming cost V 7 bases and J 1 base, with 14 bases left between them. Germline V gives CDR1 LNHDA, CDR2 SQIVND (reference sequence). As DNA, the CDR3 is TGTGCCAGTAAGAGCTCCAAGCTGTCCTACGAGCAGTACTTC. This encodes CASKSSKLSYEQYF.

The chain is built from TRBV28 and TRBJ1-1; D gene ambiguous. The germline V gene encodes CDR1 MDHEN and CDR2 SYDVKM. CDR3 length: 15 amino acids. Trimming cost V 2 bases and J 1 base, with 11 bases left between them. The CDR3 region has the DNA TGTGCCAGCAGTTTAGTGGTATTGGGGAACACTGAAGCTTTCTTT. As protein: CASSLVVLGNTEAFF. Filled out from reference TRBV28 and TRBJ1-1, the complete variable domain reads DVKVTQSSRYLVKRTGEKVFLECVQDMDHENMFWYRQDPGLGLRLIYFSYDVKMKEKGDIPEGYSVSREKKERFSLILESASTNQTSMYLCASSLVVLGNTEAFFGQGTRLTVV.

Only one count was recorded for this clone. The rearrangement uses TRBV4-2 and TRBJ2-5; possible D gene TRBD2, 6 bases. V lost 1 base and J 1 base, leaving 13 bases between the germline ends. Looked up from germline, CDR1 is LGHNA and CDR2 is YNFKEQ. The CDR3 is made up of 16 amino acids. The CDR3 sequence is CASSQVSAGPQETQYF. The CDR3 DNA reads TGTGCCAGCAGCCAAGTCTCAGCGGGCCCCCAAGAGACCCAGTACTTC.

The chain links TRBV29-1 to TRBJ1-2, with 7 positions matching TRBD1. V shed 5 bases, J shed 4 bases, and the junction held 19 bases outside the gene matches. The germline V gene has CDR1 SQVTM and CDR2 ANQGSEA. The CDR3 covers 17 residues. The CDR3 region is CSVWEVGQAPHPYGYTF. The CDR3 nucleotides are TGCAGCGTTTGGGAAGTAGGACAGGCACCACATCCCTATGGCTACACCTTC.

The rearrangement uses TRBV29-1 and TRBJ2-3, with 9 bases that match TRBD1. The CDR3 runs to 14 residues. Germline V gene data show CDR1 as SQVTM and CDR2 as ANQGSEA. The junction had 3 bases not matched to a gene; V was cut back by 4 bases and J by 1 base. CDR3 amino acids: CSVGRDRGTDTQYF. In DNA form, the CDR3 reads TGCAGCGTTGGCCGGGACAGGGGCACAGATACGCAGTATTTT.

V gene TRBV2 combines with J gene TRBJ2-7; a weak D match, TRBD1 (6 bases). Deletions cut 6 bases from V and 3 bases from J, with 15 bases between. This CDR3 is built from 14 residues. Per germline, CDR1 SNHLY and CDR2 FYNNEI. DNA of the CDR3: TGTGCCAGCAGAGAGGGACATTTTAGCTACGAGCAGTACTTC. Its protein is CASREGHFSYEQYF. Combining the CDR3 with reference TRBV2 and TRBJ2-7 gives the whole variable domain EPEVTQTPSHQVTQMGQEVILRCVPISNHLYFYWYRQILGQKVEFLVSFYNNEISEKSEIFDDQFSVERPDGSNFTLKIRSTKLEDSAMYFCASREGHFSYEQYFGPGTRLTVT.

The chain has TRBV28 and TRBJ2-3; weak D call: TRBD2 (5 bases). The CDR3 contains 12 residues. The germline V and J ends were trimmed by 6 bases and 7 bases, with 11 bases remaining between them. Looked up from germline, CDR1 is MDHEN and CDR2 is SYDVKM. The CDR3 region has the DNA TGTGCCAGCAGCCGCGGGTCTTATACGCAGTATTTT. Translating it yields CASSRGSYTQYF.

The chain has TRBV25-1 and TRBJ1-6; D gene unclear. Trimming removed 2 bases at V and 8 bases at J, with 10 bases between. The CDR3 length is 14 residues. Germline loops: CDR1 MGHDK, CDR2 SYGVNS. Here the CDR3 DNA reads TGTGCCAGCAGTGAACCGGCAGGTTATTCACCCCTCCACTTT. Residues: CASSEPAGYSPLHF.

The J gene is TRBJ2-1, the V gene TRBV9; 11 bases align to TRBD2. This CDR3 is built from 16 residues. The V gene end was trimmed by 1 base and the J gene end by 4 bases; junction bases not matched to a gene: 4. CDR1 SGDLS and CDR2 YYNGEE come from the germline V gene. CDR3: CASSVTSGRRYNEQFF. The CDR3 bases are TGTGCCAGCAGCGTAACTAGCGGGAGAAGATACAATGAGCAGTTCTTC.

This rearrangement joins TRBV4-1 to TRBJ2-3; TRBD2 aligns across 10 bases. The junction had 13 bases not matched to a gene; V was cut back by 4 bases and J by 0 bases. Germline CDR1 and CDR2: MGHRA and YSYEKL. There are 19 residues in the CDR3. The CDR3 DNA sequence: TGCGCCAGCAGCCGACCGGGACTAGCGAGAAATTCTAGCACAGATACGCAGTATTTT. It encodes CASSRPGLARNSSTDTQYF.